This T cell receptor (beta chain) originates from a study of shared clonotypes between healthy human individuals. Germline trimming cut 1 base from V and 6 bases from J; bases unmatched to any gene: 4. Per germline, CDR1 SGDLS and CDR2 YYNGEE. The CDR3 spans 13 residues. For this clone: What it recognizes is unknown.

Overall study results and limits: Represented diversity, genetic and exposure-history alike, was limited by few donors.

Sorted-subset replicate PCR reactions were performed with about 210 ng DNA, corresponding to tens of thousands of T cell genomes. TCRdb's table, derived via immunoSEQ multiplex PCR, lists solely in-frame clones and lacks some. This table holds over a million clones, about 80% found once. The specimen was memory CD4+ T cells from PBMCs. Subset indicated: CD45RA-negative fraction. V and J are TRBV9 and TRBJ2-7, with 7 bases aligning to TRBD1. This sequence originates from a man younger than 35 in good health. Some clones in this sample may be carry-over from other donors' samples. The CDR3 region is CASSVHRGGEQYF. CDR3 DNA: TGTGCCAGCAGCGTACACAGGGGTGGCGAGCAGTACTTC. Together with reference TRBV9 and TRBJ2-7, the CDR3 gives the full variable domain: DSGVTQTPKHLITATGQRVTLRCSPRSGDLSVYWYQQSLDQGLQFLIQYYNGEERAKGNILERFSAQQFPDLHSELNLSSLELGDSALYFCASSVHRGGEQYFGPGTRLTVT.